The text below deals with one TCR beta chain. What it binds is unknown. Measured with immunoSEQ multiplex PCR; TCRdb has only the in-frame clones, and not every one. The data contain 70,000 to 95,000 clones, under 95% of them singletons. The record originates from a study of OX40 agonist ivuxolimab in advanced cancers. Study as a whole: Hepatocellular carcinoma, melanoma, renal cell or head and neck cancer occurred in dose-escalation patients.

This CDR3 has 15 residues. Trimming pared 3 bases from V and 0 bases from J, leaving 11 bases between. Per the germline V gene, CDR1 is SGHRS and CDR2 is YFSETQ. Study-level points and caveats: On average, CD8+ T cells had more expanded clones than CD4+. Clonal expansion was seen in CD4+ and CD8+ blood T cells by week 6 at 0.1 to 3.0 mg/kg.

Any history of autoimmune disease or systemic immunosuppression disqualified patients. The genes are TRBV5-1 and TRBJ2-3; no reliable D call. This TCR was recovered from an adult with an advanced solid tumor such as melanoma, head and neck, liver or kidney cancer. Material: CD4+ or CD8+ T cells sorted from blood, obtained in a trial of the OX40 agonist ivuxolimab. CDR3 nucleotide sequence: TGCGCCAGCAGCTGGGCGCGTGGGAGCACAGATACGCAGTATTTT. Translation: CASSWARGSTDTQYF.